The 21 T cell receptor beta chains below come from one sample, sequenced in a study of control samples from healthy donors and cancer patients. Assay used: immunoSEQ multiplex PCR; TCRdb lists only in-frame clones, some missing. The sample records 110,000 or so clones, more than 85% being singletons. Sequencing was performed on blood. These TCRs come from a woman between 45 and 60 years old in good health.

The J gene is TRBJ1-4, the V gene TRBV7-2, with D possibly being TRBD1 (6 bases). Germline assignment: CDR1 SGHTA and CDR2 FQGNSA. The CDR3 has 16 residues. V lost 5 bases and J lost 8, with 21 bases in between. The CDR3, as DNA: TGTGCCAGCAGCCTCTCGTCCCACAGGGTTAACGAAAAACTGTTTTTT. It is translated as CASSLSSHRVNEKLFF. The full variable domain, its missing parts supplied by reference TRBV7-2 and TRBJ1-4, is GAGVSQSPSNKVTEKGKDVELRCDPISGHTALYWYRQSLGQGLEFLIYFQGNSAPDKSGLPSDRFSAERTGGSVSTLTIQRTQQEDSAVYLCASSLSSHRVNEKLFFGSGTQLSVL.

The chain links TRBV5-6 to TRBJ1-2, with D perhaps matching TRBD1 (6 bases). Germline CDR1 reads SGHDT; CDR2 reads YYEEEE. CDR3 length equals 13 residues. CDR3 residues: CATHEGGKEGYTF. CDR3 coding DNA: TGTGCTACTCACGAAGGGGGGAAAGAGGGCTACACCTTC. Full variable domain (remainder filled in from reference TRBV5-6 and TRBJ1-2): DAGVTQSPTHLIKTRGQQVTLRCSPKSGHDTVSWYQQALGQGPQFIFQYYEEEERQRGNFPDRFSGHQFPNYSSELNVNALLLGDSALYLCATHEGGKEGYTFGSGTRLTVV.

The chain employs TRBV5-8 and TRBJ1-5; D not resolved. V was pared by 0 bases and J by 3 bases, with 16 bases between. The CDR3 is 17 residues long. Germline V gives CDR1 SGHTS, CDR2 YDEGEE. CDR3 bases: TGTGCCAGCAGCTTGGCCGGAATGCCGGGCGACAATCAGCCCCAGCATTTT. Its protein product is CASSLAGMPGDNQPQHF.

V gene TRBV30 combines with J gene TRBJ1-2, with 7 bases that match TRBD1. The ends lost 0 bases at V and 2 bases at J; junction bases unmatched: 0. Germline lookup yields CDR1 GTSNPN and CDR2 SVGIG (reference sequence). The CDR3 loop spans 13 amino acids. The CDR3 reads CAWSVDRNYGYTF. DNA for the CDR3: TGTGCCTGGAGTGTGGACAGGAACTATGGCTACACCTTC.

The chain recombines TRBV3-1 (or the pseudogene TRBV3-2) with TRBJ1-1, with no clear D. This CDR3 comprises 13 residues. Trimming cost V 1 base and J 4 bases, with 7 bases left between them. The germline V gene encodes CDR1 LGHDT and CDR2 YNNKEL (reference sequence). In DNA, the CDR3 is TGTGCCAGCAGCCAAGTCCCTAGCACTGAAGCTTTCTTT. Protein sequence: CASSQVPSTEAFF.

The chain is built from TRBV6-5 and TRBJ1-1, with 7 bases lining up with TRBD1. CDR3 length: 14 residues. CDR1 is MNHEY, CDR2 SVGAGI, per germline. J lost 4 bases, V lost 10 bases, and 12 bases had no gene match. The CDR3 coding sequence is TGTGCCACCTTCAGAATAGGGGGCCTCACTGAAGCTTTCTTT. Its protein product is CATFRIGGLTEAFF.

CDR3 sequence reads: CASSYSMNWTETYNEQFF. The CDR3 coding sequence is TGTGCCAGCAGTTACTCGATGAATTGGACGGAAACCTACAATGAGCAGTTCTTC. The V gene is TRBV6-2 or TRBV6-3, the J gene TRBJ2-1; D call uncertain. Trimming took 0 bases from V and 2 from J, leaving 17 bases between them. The CDR3 sequence is 18 residues long. Germline CDR1 is MNHEY and CDR2 is SVGEGT.

V and J are TRBV2 and TRBJ1-5, with 8 positions matching TRBD1. CDR1 and CDR2 from the germline V gene are SNHLY and FYNNEI. Germline trimming cut 6 bases from V and 1 base from J; bases unmatched to any gene: 5. The CDR3 loop spans 15 amino acids. The CDR3 DNA is TGTGCCAGCAGAAAGACAGGGGAAAGCAATCAGCCCCAGCATTTT. Its translation: CASRKTGESNQPQHF.

The rearrangement uses TRBV2 and TRBJ2-3; TRBD2 aligns across 8 bases. Germline V CDR1 and CDR2: SNHLY, FYNNEI. Trimming removed 8 bases from V and 2 bases from J; junction bases left unmatched: 9. The CDR3 loop spans 15 amino acids. CDR3 sequence reads: CASFRGGGATDTQYF. CDR3 in DNA: TGTGCCAGCTTCCGGGGGGGCGGCGCCACAGATACGCAGTATTTT. The full variable domain, completed using reference TRBV2 and TRBJ2-3, is EPEVTQTPSHQVTQMGQEVILRCVPISNHLYFYWYRQILGQKVEFLVSFYNNEISEKSEIFDDQFSVERPDGSNFTLKIRSTKLEDSAMYFCASFRGGGATDTQYFGPGTRLTVL.

The chain recombines TRBV20-1 with TRBJ2-5, with D possibly being TRBD2 (5 bases). CDR3 length: 11 amino acids. Germline V gives CDR1 DFQATT, CDR2 SNEGSKA (reference sequence). Trimming shortened V by 5 bases and J by 4 bases, and 8 bases separated the two germline ends. The CDR3 bases are TGCAGTGCTCGACTAATAGAGACCCAGTACTTC. This gives the protein CSARLIETQYF.

This rearrangement joins TRBV20-1 to TRBJ1-1, with unresolved D. V was shortened by 3 bases and J by 2 bases, with 10 bases between the two germline ends. Germline loops: CDR1 DFQATT, CDR2 SNEGSKA (reference sequence). This CDR3 contains 13 residues. The CDR3, as DNA: TGCAGTGCTAGTCGCGGGTCCAACACTGAAGCTTTCTTT. Translated, it gives CSASRGSNTEAFF.

The rearrangement joins TRBV27 to TRBJ2-7, with D possibly TRBD1 on 5 matching bases. In germline, CDR1 is MNHEY, CDR2 SMNVEV (reference sequence). This CDR3 contains 15 residues. Trimming took 3 bases from V and 5 from J, leaving 17 bases between them. The CDR3 DNA reads TGTGCCAGCAGTTTCTTGTCCGGACAAAATAACGAGCAGTACTTC. As protein: CASSFLSGQNNEQYF.

This sequence joins TRBV25-1 and TRBJ2-3; TRBD1 matches 8 bases. CDR1 and CDR2 from the germline V gene are MGHDK and SYGVNS. V trimming: 3 bases; J trimming: 7 bases; junction bases outside the gene matches: 9. There are 15 residues in the CDR3. The CDR3 region has the DNA TGTGCCAGCAGTGAGAGACAGGGGATTAAACATACGCAGTATTTT. Its translation: CASSERQGIKHTQYF.

V usage is TRBV5-4 and J usage is TRBJ2-7, with 8 bases lining up with TRBD1. The CDR3 covers 17 residues. Germline V gene sequence: CDR1 SGHNT, CDR2 YYREEE (reference sequence). Trimming removed 4 bases from V and 4 bases from J; junction bases left unmatched: 16. The CDR3 region has the DNA TGTGCCAGCAGCCCCGGACAGGGCAGGGGCCCCAAGTACGAGCAGTACGTC. It codes for CASSPGQGRGPKYEQYV.

The V call is TRBV27, the J call TRBJ2-5; a weak D match, TRBD1 (5 bases). Germline V lookup: CDR1 MNHEY, CDR2 SMNVEV (reference sequence). V shed 5 bases and J shed 2 bases, with 15 bases lying between them. The CDR3 extends over 15 amino acids. In DNA, the CDR3 is TGTGCCAGCAGTACCCGGGTGGGGCGGCAAGAGACCCAGTACTTC. Amino acids: CASSTRVGRQETQYF.

Many counts were recorded for this clone. The rearrangement joins TRBV7-8 to TRBJ1-2; D is perhaps TRBD1 (5 bases). Trimming took off 1 base at V and 6 bases at J, with 9 bases between the two ends. CDR3 length: 13 residues. The germline CDR1 and CDR2 sequences are SGHVS and FQNEAQ. The CDR3 coding sequence is TGTGCCAGCAGCTTAGGAGGGGCCGATGGCTACACCTTC. This sequence encodes CASSLGGADGYTF.

This clone was picked up one time. The chain employs TRBV5-6 and TRBJ2-7; D is perhaps TRBD1 or TRBD2 (5 bases each). Trimming removed 4 bases at V and 4 bases at J, with 18 bases between. The CDR3 consists of 15 residues. Looked up from germline, CDR1 is SGHDT and CDR2 is YYEEEE. The DNA for the CDR3 is TGTGCCAGCAGCCCGGACACTGACCCGGGATACGAGCAGTACGTC. As protein: CASSPDTDPGYEQYV.

This chain uses TRBV11-2 with TRBJ2-2; D unclear. CDR1 and CDR2 from the germline V gene are SGHAT and FQNNGV. V shed 2 bases and J shed 4 bases, with 20 bases lying between them. CDR3 length: 18 residues. DNA for the CDR3: TGTGCCAGCAGCTTAAGGCCCGTAGGACGGCCGGGCACCGGGGAGCTGTTTTTT. It yields the protein CASSLRPVGRPGTGELFF.

The V call is TRBV10-3, the J call TRBJ1-6; D not certain. The CDR3 runs 14 residues. V was trimmed by 3 bases and J by 9 bases, leaving 12 bases between them. CDR1 and CDR2 from the germline V gene are ENHRY and SYGVKD. The CDR3 reads CAISELVVGSPLHF. Here the CDR3 DNA reads TGTGCCATCAGTGAATTAGTGGTGGGTTCACCCCTCCACTTT.

The V call is TRBV25-1, the J call TRBJ1-1; TRBD1 agrees at 7 bases. Germline trimming cut 8 bases from V and 4 bases from J; bases unmatched to any gene: 13. CDR3 length: 15 amino acids. From germline, CDR1 is MGHDK and CDR2 SYGVNS. The CDR3 coding sequence is TGTGCCAGCCGGGACAGACCCTTTTGGGGCACTGAAGCTTTCTTT. Amino acids: CASRDRPFWGTEAFF.

The chain joins TRBV18 to TRBJ2-7; the D call may be TRBD1 or TRBD2 (5 bases each). The CDR3 is 16 residues long. Trimming took off 3 bases at V and 5 bases at J, with 20 bases between the two ends. Germline loops: CDR1 KGHSH, CDR2 LQKENI. For the CDR3, the DNA is TGTGCCAGCTCACCTCCCGGGACCCCCCTTACCAACGAGCAGTACTTC. Translating it yields CASSPPGTPLTNEQYF.